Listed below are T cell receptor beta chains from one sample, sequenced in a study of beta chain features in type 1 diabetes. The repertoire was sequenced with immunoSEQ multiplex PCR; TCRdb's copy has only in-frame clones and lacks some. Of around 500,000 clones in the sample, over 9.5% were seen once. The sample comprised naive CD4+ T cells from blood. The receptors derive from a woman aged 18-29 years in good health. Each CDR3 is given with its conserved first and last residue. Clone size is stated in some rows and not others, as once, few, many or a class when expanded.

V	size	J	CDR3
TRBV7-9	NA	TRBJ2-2	CASSPGQYTGELFF
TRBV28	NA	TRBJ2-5	CASRQGGETQYF
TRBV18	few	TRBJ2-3	CASSEGDTQYF
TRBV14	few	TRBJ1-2	CASSQGRNSNYGYTF
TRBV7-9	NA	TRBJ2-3	CASSLAGLGTQYF
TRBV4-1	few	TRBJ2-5	CASSQLVLETQYF
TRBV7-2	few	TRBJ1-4	CASRLTGTFNEKLFF
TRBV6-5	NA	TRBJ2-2	CASSYSTGLNTGELFF
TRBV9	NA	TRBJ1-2	CASSVEGGRYGYTF
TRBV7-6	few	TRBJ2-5	CASSLLSGTQYF
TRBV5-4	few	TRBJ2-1	CASSLGISYNEQFF
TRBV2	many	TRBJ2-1	CASSPSSSYNEQFF
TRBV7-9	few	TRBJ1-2	CASSVGFGGYTF
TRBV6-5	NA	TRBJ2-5	CASSYSPGMATQYF
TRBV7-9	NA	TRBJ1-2	CASSLTGLNYGYTF
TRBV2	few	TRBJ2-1	CASSIYEQFF
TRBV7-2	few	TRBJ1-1	CASSSSGKRQNTEAFF
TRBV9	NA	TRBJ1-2	CASSSRDRSLTYGYTF
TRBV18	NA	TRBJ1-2	CASSPGSTANYGYTF
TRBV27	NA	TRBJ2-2	CASSRDPGQGTGELFF
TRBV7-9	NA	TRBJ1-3	CASSLMALGNTIYF
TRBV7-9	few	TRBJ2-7	CASSPSGNTVEQYF
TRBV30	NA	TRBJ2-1	CAWSVSWWEGPRSSYNEQFF
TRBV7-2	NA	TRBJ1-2	CASSQGQGYYGYTF
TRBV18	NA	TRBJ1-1	CASSPSVNTEAFF
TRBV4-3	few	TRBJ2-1	CASSQGGVMGNEQFF
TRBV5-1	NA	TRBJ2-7	CASSWTPDSPIWEQYF
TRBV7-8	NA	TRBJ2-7	CASSYWTGKAYEQYF
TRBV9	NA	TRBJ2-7	CASSLGSQPSSYEQYF
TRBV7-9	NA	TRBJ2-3	CASSSRRTGTSTDTQYF
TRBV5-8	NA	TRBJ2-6	CASRVGTRRKGANVLTF
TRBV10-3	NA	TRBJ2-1	CALLDSGNYNEQFF
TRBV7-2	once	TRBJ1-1	CASSLVRMGTEAFF
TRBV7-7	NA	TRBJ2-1	CASSFLDDEQFF
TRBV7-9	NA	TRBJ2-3	CASSSRASTDTQYF
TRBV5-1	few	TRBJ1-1	CASSLDPNTEAFF
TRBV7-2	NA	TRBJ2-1	CASSSRNGASSYNEQFF
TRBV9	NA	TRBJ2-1	CASSVNSYNEQFF
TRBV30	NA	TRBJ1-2	CAWSAQGFYGYTF
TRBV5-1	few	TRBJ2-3	CASSLGGVGTKRDTQYF
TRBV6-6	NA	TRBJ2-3	CASSYSMRDTQYF
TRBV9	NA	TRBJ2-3	CASSVGSGGADTQYF
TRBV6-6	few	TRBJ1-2	CASSYPRGGGNYGYTF
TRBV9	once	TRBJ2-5	CASSDRSQETQYF
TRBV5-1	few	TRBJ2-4	CASSLEENIQYF
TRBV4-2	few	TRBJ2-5	CASSSRDRDRETQYF
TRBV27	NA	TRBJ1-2	CASSTWGLGYTF
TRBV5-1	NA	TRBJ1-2	CASSRDREINGYTF
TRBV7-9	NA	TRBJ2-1	CASSLPVRDEQFF
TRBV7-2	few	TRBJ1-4	CASSADRGNEKLFF
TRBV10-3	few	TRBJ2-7	CAISDAGVYEQYF
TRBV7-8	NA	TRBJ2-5	CASSLARGKGAQETQYF
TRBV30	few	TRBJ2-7	CAWSVGLAGGEQYF
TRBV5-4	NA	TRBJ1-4	CASSTPDRSNEKLFF
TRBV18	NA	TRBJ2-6	CASYYTGLSGANVLTF